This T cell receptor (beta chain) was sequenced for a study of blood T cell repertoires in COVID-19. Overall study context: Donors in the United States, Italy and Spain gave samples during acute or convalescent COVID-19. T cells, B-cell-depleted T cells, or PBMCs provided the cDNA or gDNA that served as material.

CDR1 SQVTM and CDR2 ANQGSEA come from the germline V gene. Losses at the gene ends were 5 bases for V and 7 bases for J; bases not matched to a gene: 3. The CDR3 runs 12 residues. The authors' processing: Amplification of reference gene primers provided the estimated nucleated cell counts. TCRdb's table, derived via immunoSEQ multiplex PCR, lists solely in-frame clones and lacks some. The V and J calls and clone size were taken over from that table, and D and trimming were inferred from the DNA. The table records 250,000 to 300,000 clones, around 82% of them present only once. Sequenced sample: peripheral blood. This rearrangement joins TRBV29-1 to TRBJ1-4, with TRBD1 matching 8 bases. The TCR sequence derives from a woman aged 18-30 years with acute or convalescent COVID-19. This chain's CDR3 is CSVRQGREKLFF. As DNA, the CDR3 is TGCAGCGTTAGACAGGGGCGTGAAAAACTGTTTTTT.